Below are 6 T cell receptor beta chains sequenced from a single sample in a study of T cell responses to AZD1222 COVID-19 vaccine. Profiled with immunoSEQ multiplex PCR; TCRdb holds only in-frame clones, not every one. Among about 130,000 clones, approximately 85% were seen once, and the ten largest hold less than 5.5%. The material sequenced was peripheral blood, taken 28 days after the second AZD1222 dose. The receptors shown here come from an adult who received the AZD1222 COVID-19 vaccine.

The V and J genes are TRBV6-5 and TRBJ1-2; D not certain. Per the germline V gene, CDR1 is MNHEY and CDR2 is SVGAGI. Trimming pared 2 bases from V and 2 bases from J, leaving 6 bases between. The CDR3 is 13 residues long. Here the CDR3 reads CASSYRQNYGYTF. CDR3 nucleotide sequence: TGTGCCAGCAGTTACCGTCAAAACTATGGCTACACCTTC.

The V call is TRBV15, the J call TRBJ1-5; D unresolved. V lost 4 bases, J lost 0 bases, and 19 bases lay in between. CDR1 is LNHNV, CDR2 YYDKDF, per germline (reference sequence). This CDR3 region has 18 residues. The CDR3, as DNA: TGTGCCACCAGCATCATACGTCAGTCGGGCACTAGCAATCAGCCCCAGCATTTT. Translation gives CATSIIRQSGTSNQPQHF. The complete variable domain, with remaining parts taken from reference TRBV15 and TRBJ1-5, reads DAMVIQNPRYQVTQFGKPVTLSCSQTLNHNVMYWYQQKSSQAPKLLFHYYDKDFNNEADTPDNFQSRRPNTSFCFLDIRSPGLGDTAMYLCATSIIRQSGTSNQPQHFGDGTRLSIL.

The gene calls are TRBV6-5 and TRBJ2-7, with D possibly TRBD2 on 5 matching bases. The germline gives CDR1 MNHEY, CDR2 SVGAGI. This CDR3 is 15 amino acids long. The germline V and J ends were trimmed by 6 bases and 0 bases, with 15 bases remaining between them. CDR3 sequence (DNA): TGTGCCAGCAGCGCTATCGGGGATGGCTCCTACGAGCAGTACTTC. Translated, it gives CASSAIGDGSYEQYF.

The chain uses TRBV20-1 and TRBJ1-4; D remains unclear. The germline V and J ends were trimmed by 5 bases and 7 bases, with 8 bases remaining between them. The CDR3 has 11 residues. CDR1 is DFQATT, CDR2 SNEGSKA, per germline (reference sequence). The CDR3 is CSASLSEKLFF. The CDR3 bases are TGCAGTGCTTCTCTTTCTGAAAAACTGTTTTTT.

The chain combines TRBV6-5 with TRBJ1-2, with 9 positions matching TRBD1. The V gene's germline CDR1 is MNHEY and CDR2 SVGAGI. CDR3 size: 14 residues. The trim removed 6 bases at V and 5 bases at J, leaving 7 bases unmatched. The CDR3 nucleotides read TGTGCCAGCAGGGGACAGGGCAAATCTTATGGCTACACCTTC. Translated, it gives CASRGQGKSYGYTF.

This clone was observed a handful of times. The rearrangement uses TRBV2 and TRBJ1-5; 9 nucleotides agree with TRBD1. Germline V CDR1 and CDR2: SNHLY, FYNNEI. The CDR3 is 18 amino acids. V was pared by 4 bases and J by 5 bases, with 15 bases of the junction left unmatched. The CDR3 spells CASSGRGLKQGAHQPQHF. The CDR3 bases are TGTGCCAGCAGTGGAAGAGGCCTCAAACAGGGGGCTCATCAGCCCCAGCATTTT.